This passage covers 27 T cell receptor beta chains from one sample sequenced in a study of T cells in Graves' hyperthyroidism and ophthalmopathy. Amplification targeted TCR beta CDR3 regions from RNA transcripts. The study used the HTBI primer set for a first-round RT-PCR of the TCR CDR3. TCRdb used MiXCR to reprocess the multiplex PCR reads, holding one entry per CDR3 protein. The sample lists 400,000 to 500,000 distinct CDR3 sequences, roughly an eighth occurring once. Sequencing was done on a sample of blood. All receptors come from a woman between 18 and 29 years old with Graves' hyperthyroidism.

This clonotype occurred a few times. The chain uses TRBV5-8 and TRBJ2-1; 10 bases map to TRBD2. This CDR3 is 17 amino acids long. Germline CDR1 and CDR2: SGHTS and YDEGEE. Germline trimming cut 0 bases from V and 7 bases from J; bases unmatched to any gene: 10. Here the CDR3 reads CASSLGSTASGRNEQFF. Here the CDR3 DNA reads TGTGCCAGCAGCTTGGGTAGTACGGCTAGCGGGAGAAATGAGCAGTTCTTC.

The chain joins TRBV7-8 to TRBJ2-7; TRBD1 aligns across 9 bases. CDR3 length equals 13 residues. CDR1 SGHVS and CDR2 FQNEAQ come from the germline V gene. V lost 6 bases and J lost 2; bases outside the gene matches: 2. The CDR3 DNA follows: TGTGCCAGCAGACAGGGGGCTACCTACGAGCAGTACTTC. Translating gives CASRQGATYEQYF. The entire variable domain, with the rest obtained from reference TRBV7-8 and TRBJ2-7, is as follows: GAGVSQSPRYKVAKRGQDVALRCDPISGHVSLFWYQQALGQGPEFLTYFQNEAQLDKSGLPSDRFFAERPEGSVSTLKIQRTQQEDSAVYLCASRQGATYEQYFGPGTRLTVT.

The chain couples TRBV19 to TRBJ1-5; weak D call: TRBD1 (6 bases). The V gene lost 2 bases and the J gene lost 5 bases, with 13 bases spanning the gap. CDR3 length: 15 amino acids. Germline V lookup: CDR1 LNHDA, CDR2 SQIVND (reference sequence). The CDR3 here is CASSIWGLRDQPQHF. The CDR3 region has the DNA TGTGCCAGTAGTATATGGGGGCTTAGGGATCAGCCCCAGCATTTT.

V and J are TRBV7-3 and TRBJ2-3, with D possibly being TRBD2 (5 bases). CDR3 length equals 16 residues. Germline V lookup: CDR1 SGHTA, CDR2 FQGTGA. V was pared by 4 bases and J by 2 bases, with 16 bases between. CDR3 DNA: TGTGCCAGCAGCTCCCCCCAAGGACTTCACACAGATACGCAGTATTTT. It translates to CASSSPQGLHTDTQYF.

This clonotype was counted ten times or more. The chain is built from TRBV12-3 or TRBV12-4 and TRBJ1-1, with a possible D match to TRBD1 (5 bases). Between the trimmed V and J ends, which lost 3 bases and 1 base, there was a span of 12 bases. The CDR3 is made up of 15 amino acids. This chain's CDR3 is CASSFPLGQNTEAFF. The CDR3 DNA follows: TGTGCCAGCAGTTTCCCCCTGGGGCAGAACACTGAAGCTTTCTTT.

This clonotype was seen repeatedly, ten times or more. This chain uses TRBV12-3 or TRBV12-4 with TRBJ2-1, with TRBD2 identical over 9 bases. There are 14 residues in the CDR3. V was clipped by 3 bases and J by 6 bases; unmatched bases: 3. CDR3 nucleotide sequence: TGTGCCAGCAGTTTTAGCGGGAGAACCAATGAGCAGTTCTTC. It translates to CASSFSGRTNEQFF.

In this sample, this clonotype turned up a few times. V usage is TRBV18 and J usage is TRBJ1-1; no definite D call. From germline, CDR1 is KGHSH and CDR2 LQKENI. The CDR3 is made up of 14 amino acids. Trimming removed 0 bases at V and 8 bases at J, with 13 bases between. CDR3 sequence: CASSPPMASEEAFF. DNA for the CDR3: TGTGCCAGCTCACCACCGATGGCTTCGGAGGAAGCTTTCTTT.

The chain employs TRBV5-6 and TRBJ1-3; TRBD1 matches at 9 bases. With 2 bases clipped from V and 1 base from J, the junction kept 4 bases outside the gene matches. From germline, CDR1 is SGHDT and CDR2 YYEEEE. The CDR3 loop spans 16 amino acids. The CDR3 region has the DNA TGTGCCAGCAGCTTATATGGACAGGGGTCTGGAAACACCATATATTTT. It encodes CASSLYGQGSGNTIYF.

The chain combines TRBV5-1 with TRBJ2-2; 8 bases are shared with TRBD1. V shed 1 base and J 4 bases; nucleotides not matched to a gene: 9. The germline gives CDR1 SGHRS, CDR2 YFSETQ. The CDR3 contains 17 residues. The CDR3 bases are TGCGCCAGCAGCTTGCCAGGGGGCGCATCTAGCACCGGGGAGCTGTTTTTT. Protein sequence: CASSLPGGASSTGELFF.

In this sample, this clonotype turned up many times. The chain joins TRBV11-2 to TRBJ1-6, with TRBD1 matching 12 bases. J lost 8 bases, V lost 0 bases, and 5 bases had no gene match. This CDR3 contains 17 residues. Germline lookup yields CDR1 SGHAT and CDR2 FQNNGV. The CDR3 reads CASSLEPGQGAYSPLHF. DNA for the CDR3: TGTGCCAGCAGCTTAGAACCGGGACAGGGGGCTTATTCACCCCTCCACTTT.

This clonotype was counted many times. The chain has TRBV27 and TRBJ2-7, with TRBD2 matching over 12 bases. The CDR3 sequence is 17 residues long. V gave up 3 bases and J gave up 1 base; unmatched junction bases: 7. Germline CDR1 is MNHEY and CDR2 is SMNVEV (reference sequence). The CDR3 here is CASSLASGRAESYEQYF. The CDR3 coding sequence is TGTGCCAGCAGTTTGGCTAGCGGGAGGGCCGAATCCTACGAGCAGTACTTC.

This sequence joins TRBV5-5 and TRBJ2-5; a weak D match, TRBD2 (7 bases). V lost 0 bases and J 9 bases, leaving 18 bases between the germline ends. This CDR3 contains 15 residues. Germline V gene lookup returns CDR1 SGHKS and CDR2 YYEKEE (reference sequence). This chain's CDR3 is CASSLGQARGVAQYF. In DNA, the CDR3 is TGTGCCAGCAGCTTGGGACAGGCCCGGGGGGTTGCCCAGTACTTC.

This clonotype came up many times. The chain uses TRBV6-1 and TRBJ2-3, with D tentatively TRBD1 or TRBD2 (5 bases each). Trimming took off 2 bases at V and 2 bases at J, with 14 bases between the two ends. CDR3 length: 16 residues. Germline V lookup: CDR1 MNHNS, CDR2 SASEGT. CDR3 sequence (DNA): TGTGCCAGCAGTGAACCTACCGGGACGGTCACAGATACGCAGTATTTT. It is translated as CASSEPTGTVTDTQYF.

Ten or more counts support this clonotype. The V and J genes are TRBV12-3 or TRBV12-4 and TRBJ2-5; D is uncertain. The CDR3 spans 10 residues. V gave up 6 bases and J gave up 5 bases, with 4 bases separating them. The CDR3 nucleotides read TGTGCCAGCAGGGTCGAGACCCAGTACTTC. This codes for CASRVETQYF.

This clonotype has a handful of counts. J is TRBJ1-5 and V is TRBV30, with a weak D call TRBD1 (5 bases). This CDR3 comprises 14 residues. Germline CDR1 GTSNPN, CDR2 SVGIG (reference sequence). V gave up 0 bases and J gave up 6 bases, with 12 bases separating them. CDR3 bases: TGTGCCTGGAGTGTATGGGGGGTACGTCAGCCCCAGCATTTT. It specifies CAWSVWGVRQPQHF.

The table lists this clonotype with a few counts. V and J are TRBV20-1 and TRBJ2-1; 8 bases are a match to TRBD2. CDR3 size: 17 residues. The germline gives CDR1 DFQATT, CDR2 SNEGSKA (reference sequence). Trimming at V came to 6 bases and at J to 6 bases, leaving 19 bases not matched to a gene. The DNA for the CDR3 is TGCAGTGCCCGGGGGGGGTTGAATTCAATCTTTTTCAATGAGCAGTTCTTC. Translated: CSARGGLNSIFFNEQFF.

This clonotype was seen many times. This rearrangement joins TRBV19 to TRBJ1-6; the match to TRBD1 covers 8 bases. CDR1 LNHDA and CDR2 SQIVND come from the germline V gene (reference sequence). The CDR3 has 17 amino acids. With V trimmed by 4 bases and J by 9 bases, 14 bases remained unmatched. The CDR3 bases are TGTGCCAGTAGTAGACAGGGGCCGGGGGGACCCGGTTCACCCCTCCACTTT. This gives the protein CASSRQGPGGPGSPLHF.

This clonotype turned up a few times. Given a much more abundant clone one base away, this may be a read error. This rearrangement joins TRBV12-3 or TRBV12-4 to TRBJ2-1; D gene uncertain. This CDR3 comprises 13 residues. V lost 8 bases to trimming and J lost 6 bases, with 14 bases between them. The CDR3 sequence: CASGSLWGNEQFF. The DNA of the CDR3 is TGTGCCAGCGGTTCCCTTTGGGGCAATGAGCAGTTCTTC.

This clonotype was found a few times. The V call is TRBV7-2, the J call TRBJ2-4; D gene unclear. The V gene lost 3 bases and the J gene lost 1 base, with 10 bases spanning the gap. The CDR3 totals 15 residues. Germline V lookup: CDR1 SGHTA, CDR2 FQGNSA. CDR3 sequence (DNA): TGTGCCAGCAGCTTCCCCCGGGCGGCCAAAAACATTCAGTACTTC. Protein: CASSFPRAAKNIQYF.

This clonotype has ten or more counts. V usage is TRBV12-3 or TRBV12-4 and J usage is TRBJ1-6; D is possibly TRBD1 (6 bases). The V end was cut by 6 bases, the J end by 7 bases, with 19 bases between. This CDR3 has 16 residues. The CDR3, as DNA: TGTGCCAGCAGGGACGGGGAGGGACAACGGAATTCACCCCTCCACTTT. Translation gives CASRDGEGQRNSPLHF.

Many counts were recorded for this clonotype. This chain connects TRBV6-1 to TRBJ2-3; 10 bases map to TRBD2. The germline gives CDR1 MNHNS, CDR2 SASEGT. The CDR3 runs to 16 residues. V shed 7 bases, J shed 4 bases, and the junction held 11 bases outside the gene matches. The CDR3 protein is CASNFLAGESADTQYF. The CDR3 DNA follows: TGTGCCAGCAATTTTCTAGCGGGAGAGTCCGCAGATACGCAGTATTTT.

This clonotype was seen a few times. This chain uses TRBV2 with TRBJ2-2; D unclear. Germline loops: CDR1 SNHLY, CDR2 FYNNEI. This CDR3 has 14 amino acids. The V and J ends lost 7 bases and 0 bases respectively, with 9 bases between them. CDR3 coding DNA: TGTGCCAGCACGGGCCAGGCGAACACCGGGGAGCTGTTTTTT. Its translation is CASTGQANTGELFF.

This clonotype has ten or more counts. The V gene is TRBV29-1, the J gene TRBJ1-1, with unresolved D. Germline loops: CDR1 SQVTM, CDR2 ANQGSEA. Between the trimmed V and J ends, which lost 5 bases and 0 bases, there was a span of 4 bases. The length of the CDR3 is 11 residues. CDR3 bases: TGCAGCGTTAGGTTGAACACTGAAGCTTTCTTT. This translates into CSVRLNTEAFF.

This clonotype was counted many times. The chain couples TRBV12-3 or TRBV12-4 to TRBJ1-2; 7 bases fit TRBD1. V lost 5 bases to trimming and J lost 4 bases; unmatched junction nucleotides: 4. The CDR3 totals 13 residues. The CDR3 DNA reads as TGTGCCAGCAGTCGGGACAGAATCTATGGCTACACCTTC. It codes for CASSRDRIYGYTF.

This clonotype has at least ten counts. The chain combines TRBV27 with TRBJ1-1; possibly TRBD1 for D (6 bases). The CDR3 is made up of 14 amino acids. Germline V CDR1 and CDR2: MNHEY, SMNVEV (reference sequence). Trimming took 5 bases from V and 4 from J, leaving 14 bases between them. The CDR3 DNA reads TGTGCCAGCAGTCCACAGGCCAGGGGCACTGAAGCTTTCTTT. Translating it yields CASSPQARGTEAFF.

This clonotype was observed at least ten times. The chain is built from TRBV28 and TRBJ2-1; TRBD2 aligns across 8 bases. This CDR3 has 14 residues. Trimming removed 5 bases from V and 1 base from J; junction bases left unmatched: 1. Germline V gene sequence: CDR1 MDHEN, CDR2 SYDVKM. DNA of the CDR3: TGTGCCAGCAGTAGCGGGGGTTCCTACAATGAGCAGTTCTTC. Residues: CASSSGGSYNEQFF. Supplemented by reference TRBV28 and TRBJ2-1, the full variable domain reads DVKVTQSSRYLVKRTGEKVFLECVQDMDHENMFWYRQDPGLGLRLIYFSYDVKMKEKGDIPEGYSVSREKKERFSLILESASTNQTSMYLCASSSGGSYNEQFFGPGTRLTVL.

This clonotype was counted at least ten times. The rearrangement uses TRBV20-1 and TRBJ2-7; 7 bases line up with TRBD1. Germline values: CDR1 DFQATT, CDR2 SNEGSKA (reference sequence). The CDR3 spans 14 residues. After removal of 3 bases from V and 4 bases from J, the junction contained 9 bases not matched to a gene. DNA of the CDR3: TGCAGTGCTAGTTTAGGGGGCAGGATATACGAGCAGTACTTC. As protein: CSASLGGRIYEQYF.